This T cell receptor beta chain appears in the sequencing data of a study of shared clonotypes between healthy human individuals. Study findings and constraints: Large sequencing depth failed to make sorted-subset sequencing complete, rarefaction showed. Clonotypes shared by all four sorted-subset donors had higher generation probabilities than non-shared clonotypes.

Naive CD8 cells, CD45RO-negative and positively selected for CCR7, excluded terminally differentiated effector memory CD45RA+ cells. The assay was run at deep level. This table comes from immunoSEQ multiplex PCR, and its TCRdb copy is limited to in-frame clones, with some not included. This sample has fewer than 850,000 clones; about 97% occur once, and the top ten carry less than 0.3%. With regard to this clone: Antigen specificity is unknown.

The V and J ends lost 3 bases and 4 bases respectively, with 13 bases between them. Germline V lookup: CDR1 MNHEY, CDR2 SMNVEV (reference sequence). CDR3 length equals 14 residues. The TCR comes from a man aged 25-45 years in good health. The gene calls are TRBV27 and TRBJ2-7; perhaps D is TRBD1 or TRBD2 (5 bases each). The specimen sequenced was naive CD8+ T cells sorted from blood. The CDR3: CASSFGDGQYEQYF. The CDR3 DNA reads TGTGCCAGCAGTTTTGGGGACGGGCAATACGAGCAGTACTTC.